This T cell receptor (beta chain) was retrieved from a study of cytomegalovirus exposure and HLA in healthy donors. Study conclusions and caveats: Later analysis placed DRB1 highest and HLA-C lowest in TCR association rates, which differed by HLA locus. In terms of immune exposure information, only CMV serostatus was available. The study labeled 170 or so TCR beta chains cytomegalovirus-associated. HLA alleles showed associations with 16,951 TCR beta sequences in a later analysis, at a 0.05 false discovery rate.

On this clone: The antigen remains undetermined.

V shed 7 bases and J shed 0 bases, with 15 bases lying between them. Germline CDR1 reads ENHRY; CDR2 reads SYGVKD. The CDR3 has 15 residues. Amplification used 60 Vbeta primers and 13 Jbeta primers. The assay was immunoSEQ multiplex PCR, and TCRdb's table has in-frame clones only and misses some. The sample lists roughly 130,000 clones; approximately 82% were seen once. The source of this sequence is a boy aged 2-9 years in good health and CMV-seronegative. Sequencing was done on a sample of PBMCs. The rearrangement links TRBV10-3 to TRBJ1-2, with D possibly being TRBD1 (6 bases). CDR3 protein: CAIKRGLIANYGYTF. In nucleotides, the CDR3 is TGTGCCATCAAGAGGGGGTTAATAGCTAACTATGGCTACACCTTC.